The sequence of this T cell receptor (beta chain) was determined in a study of metastatic and nonmetastatic thyroid tumors. Per the study methods: It was from CDR3 differences across clinicopathological groups that a distant-metastasis classifier for papillary thyroid cancer was built. TCRdb reanalyzed the PCR reads via MiXCR. These V and J calls derive from TCRdb rather than the authors' analysis. The sample yields 20,000 to 30,000 clones, 15% seen once. This clone came up many times. The entire patient cohort was treatment-naive prior to thyroid surgery. Trimming removed 3 bases at V and 2 bases at J, with 10 bases between. The CDR3 extends over 14 amino acids. Germline V gives CDR1 SGHVS, CDR2 FNYEAQ.

V is TRBV7-6 and J is TRBJ2-5, with D hard to call. Input material: blood. This receptor was obtained from a female donor with papillary thyroid cancer or a benign thyroid nodule (not recorded which). Some clones in this sample may be carry-over from other donors' samples. CDR3 nucleotides: TGTGCCAGCAGCTTTGGACCGCTTCAAGAGACCCAGTACTTC. It is translated as CASSFGPLQETQYF.